Below, one TCR beta chain is given with its context. The protocol was immunoSEQ multiplex PCR, while the TCRdb copy is restricted to in-frame clones and leaves out a portion. The table lists about 270,000 clones, over 75% of them singletons, with about 14% in the top ten. The data were taken from a study of blood T cell repertoires in COVID-19. V was pared by 3 bases and J by 12 bases, with 6 bases between. CDR1 is SQVTM and CDR2 is ANQGSEA in the germline V gene. CDR3 length equals 9 residues. This TCR was sampled from a man aged 18 to 30 who had recovered from COVID-19. Material: PBMCs or T cells enriched from blood (not recorded which). The chain couples TRBV29-1 to TRBJ2-1; D not resolved. The CDR3 DNA reads as TGCAGCGTTGATATATGGCAGTTCTTC. This codes for CSVDIWQFF.